The 25 T cell receptor beta chains listed next were all sequenced from one sample in a study of T cell responses to AZD1222 COVID-19 vaccine. Profiled with immunoSEQ multiplex PCR; TCRdb holds only in-frame clones, not every one. The sample yields more than 95,000 clones, roughly nine tenths seen once. This specimen consisted of peripheral blood, obtained 28 days after the second dose of the MenACWY control vaccine. The receptors come from an adult who received the MenACWY meningococcal vaccine as a control.

This clone was recorded once. The rearrangement uses TRBV3-1 (or the pseudogene TRBV3-2) and TRBJ1-5; the match to TRBD1 covers 8 bases. Trimming took 4 bases from V and 7 from J; bases not matched to a gene: 3. CDR3 length: 13 residues. Germline V gives CDR1 LGHDT, CDR2 YNNKEL (reference sequence). The CDR3 DNA sequence: TGTGCCAGCAGCCGGACAGGGTACCAGCCCCAGCATTTT. Protein sequence: CASSRTGYQPQHF.

This clone appeared a few times. In DNA form, the CDR3 reads TGTGCCAGTAGCAGGCGGACAGGTACTGGAAACACCATATATTTT. Protein sequence: CASSRRTGTGNTIYF. This chain connects TRBV19 to TRBJ1-3, with 7 bases aligning to TRBD1. V gave up 6 bases and J gave up 2 bases; unmatched junction bases: 7. The CDR3 sequence is 15 residues long. Per the germline V gene, CDR1 is LNHDA and CDR2 is SQIVND (reference sequence).

The V call is TRBV2, the J call TRBJ2-5; the D gene could be TRBD1 or TRBD2 (6 bases each). This CDR3 spans 15 amino acids. Germline-derived CDR1 and CDR2 are SNHLY and FYNNEI. The V end lost 6 bases, the J end lost 1 base, and 15 bases lay between the germline ends. The CDR3 loop reads CASRGGGTFQETQYF. CDR3 coding DNA: TGTGCCAGCAGGGGGGGCGGGACCTTCCAAGAGACCCAGTACTTC.

This clone was seen once. The CDR3 protein is CASSPDLGRWDTEAFF. CDR3 DNA: TGTGCCAGCAGCCCCGACCTGGGGAGATGGGACACTGAAGCTTTCTTT. The rearrangement links TRBV7-9 to TRBJ1-1, with D uncertain. V was trimmed by 5 bases and J by 3 bases, leaving 19 bases between them. CDR1 is SEHNR and CDR2 is FQNEAQ in the germline V gene (reference sequence). This CDR3 has 16 residues.

The chain recombines TRBV7-9 with TRBJ2-2; perhaps TRBD2 as D (6 bases). CDR1 and CDR2 from the germline V gene are SEHNR and FQNEAQ (reference sequence). CDR3 size: 13 residues. V was clipped by 3 bases and J by 5 bases, with 7 bases between them. CDR3 amino acids: CASSFRGTGELFF. The CDR3 nucleotides are TGTGCCAGCAGCTTTCGGGGGACCGGGGAGCTGTTTTTT.

This chain links TRBV10-3 with TRBJ1-1; D ambiguous. Germline loops: CDR1 ENHRY, CDR2 SYGVKD. The CDR3 is 15 amino acids. V was shortened by 0 bases and J by 7 bases, with 15 bases between the two germline ends. Written as DNA, the CDR3 is TGTGCCATCAGTGAGTCCGAAATTAAAAAGTTTGAAGCTTTCTTT. Translation gives CAISESEIKKFEAFF.

This rearrangement joins TRBV7-8 to TRBJ1-2; D might be TRBD1 (5 bases). Germline-derived CDR1 and CDR2 are SGHVS and FQNEAQ. The CDR3 extends over 17 amino acids. Trimming pared 1 base from V and 8 bases from J, leaving 23 bases between. The CDR3 here is CASSLGMTAGGDKGYTF. The CDR3 coding sequence is TGTGCCAGCAGCTTAGGGATGACAGCGGGAGGGGATAAAGGCTACACCTTC.

This sequence joins TRBV19 and TRBJ2-7, with TRBD1 as a possible D gene (6 bases). Germline values: CDR1 LNHDA, CDR2 SQIVND (reference sequence). The CDR3 loop spans 15 amino acids. Trimming stripped 3 bases from V and 3 bases from J, with 15 bases between. CDR3 DNA: TGTGCCAGTAGTATGGACAGATTTACCTTCTACGAGCAGTACTTC. This codes for CASSMDRFTFYEQYF.

This clone showed up just a few times. CDR3 in amino acids: CASSLIGYSNYGYTF. The CDR3 DNA is TGTGCCAGCAGCTTAATAGGCTACTCTAACTATGGCTACACCTTC. V gene TRBV5-8 combines with J gene TRBJ1-2; D gene uncertain. Trimming took 2 bases from V and 0 from J, leaving 11 bases between them. In germline, CDR1 is SGHTS, CDR2 YDEGEE. The CDR3 is 15 amino acids.

This sequence joins TRBV3-1 (or the pseudogene TRBV3-2) and TRBJ2-7; tentative D call: TRBD2 (6 bases). This CDR3 is 12 amino acids long. The germline V gene has CDR1 LGHDT and CDR2 YNNKEL (reference sequence). Trimming pared 4 bases from V and 3 bases from J, leaving 7 bases between. The CDR3 DNA is TGTGCCAGCAGCCGGGACTTCTACGAGCAGTACTTC. Encoded protein: CASSRDFYEQYF.

This clone has just one count. This chain uses TRBV2 with TRBJ1-1, with 7 nucleotides matching TRBD1. Trimming removed 7 bases from V and 8 bases from J; junction bases left unmatched: 13. CDR1 and CDR2 from the germline V gene are SNHLY and FYNNEI. This CDR3 has 14 residues. The CDR3 bases are TGTGCCAGCATTCTCCCGGGACAGTGGGGCGAAGCTTTCTTT. Its protein product is CASILPGQWGEAFF.

V usage is TRBV7-9 and J usage is TRBJ1-1; no clear D gene. This CDR3 is built from 11 residues. In germline, CDR1 is SEHNR, CDR2 FQNEAQ (reference sequence). Trimming stripped 5 bases from V and 11 bases from J, with 12 bases between. This chain's CDR3 is CASSLTLGAFF. The CDR3 bases are TGTGCCAGCAGCCTCACGCTTGGGGCTTTCTTT.

The chain uses TRBV19 and TRBJ1-5; tentatively, D is TRBD1 (6 bases). The CDR3 spans 14 residues. Looked up from germline, CDR1 is LNHDA and CDR2 is SQIVND (reference sequence). Trimming took 3 bases from V and 5 from J, leaving 11 bases between them. The chain's CDR3 is CASSMMAGDQPQHF. CDR3 nucleotide sequence: TGTGCCAGTAGTATGATGGCAGGGGATCAGCCCCAGCATTTT.

Regarding this clone: Other nucleotide sequences from this sample produce the same CDR3. The CDR3: CASSSTDTQYF. As DNA, the CDR3 is TGTGCCAGCAGCTCCACTGATACGCAGTATTTT. V is TRBV12-3 or TRBV12-4 and J is TRBJ2-3; D is ambiguous. The CDR3 sequence is 11 residues long. The V end was cut by 6 bases, the J end by 6 bases, with 7 bases between.

The chain uses TRBV4-3 and TRBJ2-7; TRBD2 might be the D (7 bases). CDR1 is LGHNA, CDR2 YSLEER, per germline. There are 13 residues in the CDR3. V was cut by 8 bases and J by 3 bases, with 14 bases left in between. Here the CDR3 DNA reads TGCGCCAGCGCCCGGGGGGCAGGCTACGAGCAGTACTTC. This codes for CASARGAGYEQYF.

This clone was seen more than once but under ten times. The CDR3 DNA is TGTGCCAGCCGACTAGCGGGGAGCACAGATACGCAGTATTTT. Translating gives CASRLAGSTDTQYF. This chain joins TRBV2 and TRBJ2-3, with 11 bases identical to TRBD2. Germline CDR1 is SNHLY and CDR2 is FYNNEI. The CDR3 is 14 residues long. V shed 8 bases and J 0 bases; nucleotides not matched to a gene: 1.

This clone was seen just once. This chain connects TRBV5-6 to TRBJ2-3; 8 positions agree with TRBD2. The V segment lost 1 base and the J segment 2 bases; nucleotides outside the gene matches: 6. The CDR3 runs 16 residues. CDR1 is SGHDT and CDR2 is YYEEEE in the germline V gene. The CDR3 is CASSLLGSGDTDTQYF. For the CDR3, the DNA is TGTGCCAGCAGCTTGTTAGGTAGCGGGGACACAGATACGCAGTATTTT.

This sequence joins TRBV19 and TRBJ1-2; no definite D call. Germline-derived CDR1 and CDR2 are LNHDA and SQIVND (reference sequence). The CDR3 totals 12 residues. V lost 4 bases and J 3 bases, leaving 6 bases between the germline ends. The CDR3 bases are TGTGCCAGTAGTAGAAGGGACTATGGCTACACCTTC. The encoded protein is CASSRRDYGYTF.

The chain employs TRBV2 and TRBJ1-4; no definite D call. CDR1 is SNHLY, CDR2 FYNNEI, per germline. Trimming pared 5 bases from V and 0 bases from J, leaving 7 bases between. This CDR3 comprises 14 residues. CDR3 protein: CASSLLATNEKLFF. The CDR3 coding sequence is TGTGCCAGCAGTTTGTTAGCAACTAATGAAAAACTGTTTTTT.

As DNA, the CDR3 is TGTGCCAGCAGCTCCGGGGTGGGTGGCGAGACCCAGTACTTC. It translates to CASSSGVGGETQYF. The gene calls are TRBV11-2 and TRBJ2-5, with D perhaps matching TRBD2 (5 bases). The V end was cut by 4 bases, the J end by 5 bases, with 14 bases between. Looked up from germline, CDR1 is SGHAT and CDR2 is FQNNGV. There are 14 residues in the CDR3.

V is TRBV5-4 and J is TRBJ1-4, with 10 nucleotides matching TRBD1. CDR3 length: 17 amino acids. V gave up 3 bases and J gave up 4 bases; unmatched junction bases: 9. The germline gives CDR1 SGHNT, CDR2 YYREEE (reference sequence). The CDR3 protein is CASSSRQGAWSNEKLFF. For the CDR3, the DNA is TGTGCCAGCAGCTCCAGACAGGGGGCCTGGAGTAATGAAAAACTGTTTTTT.

The chain links TRBV7-2 to TRBJ2-1; D is perhaps TRBD2 (6 bases). V lost 4 bases, J lost 4 bases, and 20 bases lay in between. CDR1 SGHTA and CDR2 FQGNSA come from the germline V gene. The CDR3 loop spans 17 amino acids. The CDR3 protein is CASSSKTTGLLYNEQFF. CDR3 sequence (DNA): TGTGCCAGCAGCTCCAAGACTACGGGACTCCTATACAATGAGCAGTTCTTC.

The chain uses TRBV11-2 and TRBJ1-1, with a possible D match to TRBD1 (6 bases). The CDR3 has 14 residues. The V gene lost 9 bases and the J gene lost 7 bases, with 21 bases spanning the gap. The germline V gene encodes CDR1 SGHAT and CDR2 FQNNGV. The CDR3, as DNA: TGTGCCAGTTTGACCCTTAAACAGGGAAATGAAGCTTTCTTT. It is translated as CASLTLKQGNEAFF.

The rearrangement links TRBV6-5 to TRBJ1-1; tentatively, D is TRBD1 (5 bases). CDR3 size: 14 residues. Germline CDR1 and CDR2: MNHEY and SVGAGI. The V end was cut by 7 bases, the J end by 0 bases, with 12 bases between. The CDR3 region is CASIRTSLNTEAFF. The CDR3 region has the DNA TGTGCCAGCATTAGGACAAGTCTGAACACTGAAGCTTTCTTT.

This clone was detected once. As DNA, the CDR3 is TGTGCCAGTAGTATAAGGGACAGGTCCGCTTACGAGCAGTACTTC. It encodes CASSIRDRSAYEQYF. This sequence joins TRBV19 and TRBJ2-7, with 8 bases aligning to TRBD1. The CDR3 sequence is 15 residues long. Trimming at V came to 2 bases and at J to 4 bases, leaving 7 bases not matched to a gene. Germline values: CDR1 LNHDA, CDR2 SQIVND (reference sequence).